Presented here are 17 T cell receptor beta chains from one specimen sequenced in a study of cytomegalovirus exposure and HLA in healthy donors. This PCR relied on a set of 60 Vbeta primers and 13 Jbeta primers. Sequenced by immunoSEQ multiplex PCR; TCRdb stores in-frame clones only, minus some. The repertoire includes approximately 100,000 clones, around 85% of them detected once, and approximately 4% sits in the top ten. Sequencing was performed on PBMCs. The receptors here all came from a man younger than 40 in good health and CMV-seronegative.

This clone appeared a single time. The sample has other DNA sequences that encode this CDR3 too. V is TRBV27 and J is TRBJ2-7; 8 bases match TRBD1. This CDR3 spans 13 amino acids. From germline, CDR1 is MNHEY and CDR2 SMNVEV (reference sequence). Losses at the gene ends were 5 bases for V and 2 bases for J; bases not matched to a gene: 2. CDR3 DNA: TGTGCCAGCAGTCGGACAGGGACCTACGAGCAGTACTTC. Its protein product is CASSRTGTYEQYF.

The rearrangement links TRBV6-4 to TRBJ2-2; TRBD1 matches 7 bases. Trimming took 4 bases from V and 3 from J; bases not matched to a gene: 5. Looked up from germline, CDR1 is MRHNA and CDR2 is SNTAGT. This CDR3 comprises 15 residues. The CDR3, as DNA: TGTGCCAGCAGTGCCACAGGGGCGGACACCGGGGAGCTGTTTTTT. Encoded protein: CASSATGADTGELFF.

This chain links TRBV5-4 with TRBJ2-3; D perhaps matches TRBD1 (5 bases). Deletions cut 7 bases from V and 2 bases from J, with 17 bases between. The CDR3 loop spans 15 amino acids. Germline lookup yields CDR1 SGHNT and CDR2 YYREEE (reference sequence). The CDR3 nucleotides read TGTGCCAGCTCCCTGGGGCAGAAATACACAGATACGCAGTATTTT. Its translation is CASSLGQKYTDTQYF. Filled out from reference TRBV5-4 and TRBJ2-3, the complete variable domain reads ETGVTQSPTHLIKTRGQQVTLRCSSQSGHNTVSWYQQALGQGPQFIFQYYREEENGRGNFPPRFSGLQFPNYSSELNVNALELDDSALYLCASSLGQKYTDTQYFGPGTRLTVL.

Comment on this clone: Within the sample, other DNA sequences also encode this same CDR3. The chain links TRBV30 to TRBJ1-5; possible D gene TRBD1, 5 bases. The V end lost 0 bases, the J end lost 4 bases, and 7 bases lay between the germline ends. CDR1 is GTSNPN and CDR2 is SVGIG in the germline V gene (reference sequence). The CDR3 has 13 amino acids. The CDR3 nucleotides are TGTGCCTGGAGTGTACGACAGAATCAGCCCCAGCATTTT. Translated, it gives CAWSVRQNQPQHF.

This clone occurred a few times. V and J are TRBV7-9 and TRBJ2-5; 10 bases agree with TRBD2. The CDR3 spans 16 residues. Per the germline V gene, CDR1 is SEHNR and CDR2 is FQNEAQ (reference sequence). Trimming at V came to 5 bases and at J to 2 bases, leaving 8 bases not matched to a gene. The CDR3 reads CASSLGVAGGQETQYF. CDR3 in DNA: TGTGCCAGCAGCCTTGGGGTAGCGGGGGGACAAGAGACCCAGTACTTC. The full variable domain, its missing parts supplied by reference TRBV7-9 and TRBJ2-5, is DTGVSQNPRHKITKRGQNVTFRCDPISEHNRLYWYRQTLGQGPEFLTYFQNEAQLEKSRLLSDRFSAERPKGSFSTLEIQRTEQGDSAMYLCASSLGVAGGQETQYFGPGTRLLVL.

The rearrangement joins TRBV30 to TRBJ1-4, with D possibly matching TRBD1 (6 bases). CDR3 length equals 13 residues. Germline V gene lookup returns CDR1 GTSNPN and CDR2 SVGIG (reference sequence). V lost 5 bases and J lost 7, with 14 bases in between. The CDR3 sequence is CAWDPTGGEKLFF. The CDR3, as DNA: TGTGCCTGGGATCCGACAGGAGGTGAAAAACTGTTTTTT.

This rearrangement joins TRBV4-2 to TRBJ1-1; perhaps TRBD1 as D (6 bases). The CDR3 is 15 amino acids. V was pared by 0 bases and J by 5 bases, with 13 bases between. Germline V gives CDR1 LGHNA, CDR2 YNFKEQ. The CDR3 nucleotides are TGTGCCAGCAGCCAAGAAAGGGGGGGAGGTACTGAAGCTTTCTTT. Translation: CASSQERGGGTEAFF.

This clone was seen more than once but under ten times. The junction departs from the called germline gene at one end, perhaps through a read error. The chain couples TRBV10-3 to TRBJ2-7; possible D gene TRBD2, 6 bases. Germline V CDR1 and CDR2: ENHRY, SYGVKD. This CDR3 comprises 14 residues. DNA of the CDR3: TGTGGCATCAGTGAATTGGGGGGTTCCTACGAGCAGTACTTC. This sequence encodes CGISELGGSYEQYF.

The chain uses TRBV4-1 and TRBJ1-4, with TRBD1 identical over 8 bases. The V gene end was trimmed by 2 bases and the J gene end by 4 bases; junction bases not matched to a gene: 3. This CDR3 is built from 15 residues. Germline V lookup: CDR1 MGHRA, CDR2 YSYEKL. The CDR3 reads CASSQPGQGNEKLFF. CDR3 nucleotide sequence: TGCGCCAGCAGCCAACCAGGACAGGGTAATGAAAAACTGTTTTTT.

The chain combines TRBV11-2 with TRBJ2-5, with D uncertain. The V end lost 5 bases, the J end lost 3 bases, and 13 bases lay between the germline ends. The CDR3 extends over 14 amino acids. CDR1 SGHAT and CDR2 FQNNGV come from the germline V gene. The CDR3 region has the DNA TGTGCCAGCAGCCCTTTAAACGTAGAAGAGACCCAGTACTTC. As protein: CASSPLNVEETQYF.

V and J are TRBV4-1 and TRBJ2-1; TRBD2 aligns across 10 bases. CDR1 is MGHRA, CDR2 YSYEKL, per germline. The CDR3 has 15 residues. Losses at the gene ends were 3 bases for V and 6 bases for J; bases not matched to a gene: 5. The CDR3 is CASSHNSGGINEQFF. The CDR3 DNA is TGCGCCAGCAGCCACAATAGCGGGGGGATCAATGAGCAGTTCTTC.

The chain recombines TRBV6-5 with TRBJ1-6, with TRBD1 matching 9 bases. This CDR3 has 13 residues. V shed 7 bases, J shed 9 bases, and the junction held 4 bases outside the gene matches. CDR1 is MNHEY, CDR2 SVGAGI, per germline. The CDR3 nucleotides are TGTGCCAGCACACGGACAGGGGCTTCACCCCTCCACTTT. Translating gives CASTRTGASPLHF.

The chain employs TRBV25-1 and TRBJ2-7, with TRBD2 identical over 9 bases. V was pared by 4 bases and J by 3 bases, with 13 bases of the junction left unmatched. Germline loops: CDR1 MGHDK, CDR2 SYGVNS. The CDR3 is 17 residues long. CDR3 nucleotide sequence: TGTGCCAGCAGTGGGTCCAATCTGACTAGCGGTCTCTACGAGCAGTACTTC. Its protein is CASSGSNLTSGLYEQYF.

J is TRBJ2-5 and V is TRBV5-6; D gene uncertain. The CDR3 spans 13 residues. Germline CDR1 is SGHDT and CDR2 is YYEEEE. Trimming left V 0 bases short and J 7 bases short, with 10 bases between. CDR3 region: CASSLAGIGTQYF. The CDR3 DNA follows: TGTGCCAGCAGCTTGGCCGGTATTGGGACCCAGTACTTC.

The chain's CDR3 is CASSRDRLKLNTEAFF. The CDR3 nucleotides are TGTGCCAGCAGTAGGGACAGGCTGAAACTGAACACTGAAGCTTTCTTT. The rearrangement links TRBV2 to TRBJ1-1; 8 bases agree with TRBD1. The CDR3 length is 16 residues. Per germline, CDR1 SNHLY and CDR2 FYNNEI. V lost 5 bases, J lost 0 bases, and 8 bases stayed unmatched. Based on the CDR3 plus reference TRBV2 and TRBJ1-1, the full variable domain is EPEVTQTPSHQVTQMGQEVILRCVPISNHLYFYWYRQILGQKVEFLVSFYNNEISEKSEIFDDQFSVERPDGSNFTLKIRSTKLEDSAMYFCASSRDRLKLNTEAFFGQGTRLTVV.

This chain connects TRBV4-1 to TRBJ2-1; possible D gene TRBD1, 5 bases. The CDR3 sequence is 13 residues long. V lost 3 bases, J lost 5 bases, and 8 bases lay in between. Germline lookup yields CDR1 MGHRA and CDR2 YSYEKL. The DNA for the CDR3 is TGCGCCAGCAGCCATTTACAGGACAATGAGCAGTTCTTC. This sequence encodes CASSHLQDNEQFF.

This clone was recorded only once. The V call is TRBV6-1, the J call TRBJ2-3; no firm D call. This CDR3 contains 15 residues. The germline V gene encodes CDR1 MNHNS and CDR2 SASEGT. The V end lost 4 bases, the J end lost 2 bases, and 13 bases lay between the germline ends. The CDR3 nucleotides are TGTGCCAGCAGTGTTCCTGTCTTTATCACAGATACGCAGTATTTT. Protein product: CASSVPVFITDTQYF.